One and the same sample provided the 5 T cell receptor beta chains below, sequenced in a study of healthy donors' naive CD4 and CD8 T cells. TCR libraries were built from approximately 0.55 ug of total RNA by linear amplification. TCRdb recomputed calls from the reads with MiXCR, one row per CDR3 protein. The sample records approximately 180,000 distinct CDR3 sequences, around three quarters being singletons. Sequenced sample: naive CD4+ and CD8+ T cells sorted from blood, pooled from several donors. Receptors were obtained from a pool of human donors in good health; the sample pools cells from several healthy donors.

This clonotype was detected a few times. The V call is TRBV29-1, the J call TRBJ1-2; D is perhaps TRBD1 (5 bases). Germline CDR1 SQVTM, CDR2 ANQGSEA. Trimming took off 6 bases at V and 2 bases at J, with 7 bases between the two ends. This CDR3 region has 11 residues. CDR3 in amino acids: CSVGENYGYTF. The CDR3 nucleotides are TGCAGCGTGGGGGAGAACTATGGCTACACCTTC.

To note about this clonotype: The junction does not match germline at one end; this may be a read error. V is TRBV15 and J is TRBJ2-5, with D unclear. There are 11 residues in the CDR3. Germline values: CDR1 LNHNV, CDR2 YYDKDF (reference sequence). The CDR3 sequence is CATSSDGQRNF. CDR3 DNA: TGTGCCACCAGCTCGGACGGCCAAAGGAACTTC.

This chain joins TRBV19 and TRBJ1-3; D ambiguous. Germline CDR1 LNHDA, CDR2 SQIVND (reference sequence). The germline V and J ends were trimmed by 7 bases and 4 bases, with 8 bases remaining between them. The CDR3 contains 12 residues. The CDR3 region is CASNEGGNTIYF. Written as DNA, the CDR3 is TGTGCCAGTAATGAGGGAGGAAACACCATATATTTT.

The rearrangement joins TRBV6-5 to TRBJ2-5; tentatively, D is TRBD1 or TRBD2 (6 bases each). V was shortened by 0 bases and J by 1 base, with 9 bases between the two germline ends. Germline-derived CDR1 and CDR2 are MNHEY and SVGAGI. This CDR3 has 15 residues. The chain's CDR3 is CASSYSSGAQETQYF. The CDR3 region has the DNA TGTGCCAGCAGTTACTCGTCGGGGGCCCAAGAGACCCAGTACTTC.

This sequence joins TRBV18 and TRBJ2-3, with D perhaps matching TRBD1 (6 bases). This CDR3 has 15 residues. Germline CDR1 reads KGHSH; CDR2 reads LQKENI. The V end was cut by 4 bases, the J end by 2 bases, with 13 bases between. CDR3 loop: CASSRTGSDTDTQYF. The CDR3 coding sequence is TGTGCCAGCTCACGAACAGGGAGTGACACAGATACGCAGTATTTT.